Shown below are 14 T cell receptor beta chains from a single sample sequenced in a study of OX40 agonist ivuxolimab in advanced cancers. Only in-frame clones appear in the TCRdb table, and some are missing; sequencing was by immunoSEQ multiplex PCR. This sample carries some 78,000 clones, 85% to 90% of them seen once, and the ten largest clones take around 0.5%. Here the sequenced sample was CD4+ or CD8+ T cells sorted from blood, taken in a trial of the OX40 agonist ivuxolimab. These receptors all stem from an adult with an advanced solid tumor such as melanoma, head and neck, liver or kidney cancer.

The CDR3 sequence: CASTPGEHSEKLFF. Written as DNA, the CDR3 is TGTGCCAGCACCCCAGGGGAACACTCTGAAAAACTGTTTTTT. The chain recombines TRBV6-5 with TRBJ1-4; D might be TRBD1 (6 bases). This CDR3 comprises 14 residues. V gave up 7 bases and J gave up 7 bases, with 16 bases separating them. Germline V CDR1 and CDR2: MNHEY, SVGAGI.

This chain connects TRBV5-1 to TRBJ1-2; D perhaps matches TRBD1 (6 bases). V lost 3 bases, J lost 8 bases, and 14 bases lay in between. CDR1 is SGHRS, CDR2 YFSETQ, per germline. The length of the CDR3 is 13 residues. This chain's CDR3 is CASSSLGGHGYTF. DNA for the CDR3: TGCGCCAGCAGCTCCCTAGGGGGGCACGGCTACACCTTC.

The chain combines TRBV2 with TRBJ2-2; D remains ambiguous. The CDR3 consists of 16 residues. CDR1 and CDR2 (germline): SNHLY, FYNNEI. Trimming removed 4 bases from V and 2 bases from J, with 14 bases in between. CDR3 in DNA: TGTGCCAGCAGTGTTGAACAGTCGGGTAACACCGGGGAGCTGTTTTTT. As protein: CASSVEQSGNTGELFF.

In this sample, this clone turned up once. The V call is TRBV11-3, the J call TRBJ2-7, with 7 bases matching TRBD1. This CDR3 spans 14 amino acids. The germline V gene has CDR1 SGHNT and CDR2 YENEEA. V trimming: 3 bases; J trimming: 0 bases; junction bases outside the gene matches: 2. The CDR3 DNA follows: TGTGCCAGCAGCTTGGACAGGAGCTCCTACGAGCAGTACTTC. Translating gives CASSLDRSSYEQYF.

J is TRBJ1-5 and V is TRBV5-6, with TRBD1 as a possible D gene (5 bases). Germline loops: CDR1 SGHDT, CDR2 YYEEEE. This CDR3 contains 14 residues. V lost 0 bases, J lost 5 bases, and 9 bases lay in between. The CDR3 protein is CASSLEGKDQPQHF. As DNA, the CDR3 is TGTGCCAGCAGCTTGGAGGGGAAGGATCAGCCCCAGCATTTT.

The chain combines TRBV18 with TRBJ1-4, with D maybe TRBD1 (5 bases). Trimming took 3 bases from V and 7 from J, leaving 15 bases between them. Per the germline V gene, CDR1 is KGHSH and CDR2 is LQKENI. The CDR3 length is 15 residues. The CDR3 DNA is TGTGCCAGCTCACCGAAGGCACAGGAGGGTGAAAAACTGTTTTTT. Translated: CASSPKAQEGEKLFF.

This clone was detected only once. This chain connects TRBV6-6 to TRBJ1-1; the D gene is possibly TRBD1 (5 bases). CDR1 MNHNY and CDR2 SVGAGI come from the germline V gene (reference sequence). Trimming shortened V by 11 bases and J by 5 bases, and 12 bases separated the two germline ends. The CDR3 consists of 11 residues. CDR3 sequence (DNA): TGTGCCGCTCGGGGGAGTACTGAAGCTTTCTTT. Its protein is CAARGSTEAFF.

The V and J genes are TRBV7-9 and TRBJ1-2; D is unclear. V dropped 3 bases and J dropped 2 bases, with 10 bases sitting between them. The CDR3 runs to 14 residues. From germline, CDR1 is SEHNR and CDR2 FQNEAQ (reference sequence). CDR3 residues: CASSLLATNYGYTF. In DNA, the CDR3 is TGTGCCAGCAGCTTGTTGGCGACAAACTATGGCTACACCTTC. Filled out from reference TRBV7-9 and TRBJ1-2, the complete variable domain reads DTGVSQNPRHKITKRGQNVTFRCDPISEHNRLYWYRQTLGQGPEFLTYFQNEAQLEKSRLLSDRFSAERPKGSFSTLEIQRTEQGDSAMYLCASSLLATNYGYTFGSGTRLTVV.

Turning to this clone: The junction departs from the called germline gene at one end, perhaps through a read error. The CDR3 reads CASSSGRSTDTQYF. CDR3 nucleotides: TGTGCTAGCAGCTCGGGACGGAGCACAGATACGCAGTATTTT. The V and J genes are TRBV7-7 and TRBJ2-3; TRBD1 or TRBD2 may be the D gene (5 bases each). Germline V lookup: CDR1 SSHAT, CDR2 FNYEAQ (reference sequence). The CDR3 loop spans 14 amino acids.

The chain is built from TRBV10-3 and TRBJ2-7, with TRBD1 as a possible D gene (5 bases). The CDR3 runs 15 residues. The germline V and J ends were trimmed by 0 bases and 1 base, with 10 bases remaining between them. Germline V gene sequence: CDR1 ENHRY, CDR2 SYGVKD. The DNA of the CDR3 is TGTGCCATCAGTGAGTCGAATAAGGGGTCCTACGAGCAGTACTTC. Protein product: CAISESNKGSYEQYF.

The chain has TRBV6-6 and TRBJ2-1; 7 bases line up with TRBD1. The CDR3 has 16 amino acids. Germline CDR1 MNHNY, CDR2 SVGAGI (reference sequence). V shed 8 bases, J shed 3 bases, and the junction held 13 bases outside the gene matches. The CDR3: CASRTPGGSHYNEQFF. CDR3 coding DNA: TGTGCCAGCCGCACCCCAGGGGGAAGCCACTACAATGAGCAGTTCTTC.

The chain carries TRBV5-1 and TRBJ2-3; D is uncertain. This CDR3 is 13 amino acids long. Germline lookup yields CDR1 SGHRS and CDR2 YFSETQ. Trimming pared 2 bases from V and 5 bases from J, leaving 9 bases between. CDR3 sequence reads: CASSFGGRDTQYF. The CDR3 DNA reads TGCGCCAGCAGCTTCGGCGGCCGAGATACGCAGTATTTT.

This chain links TRBV7-2 with TRBJ2-2, with D perhaps matching TRBD1 (5 bases). The CDR3 length is 14 residues. Germline V gene data show CDR1 as SGHTA and CDR2 as FQGNSA. Trimming took 7 bases from V and 1 from J, leaving 10 bases between them. This CDR3 is CASKDTWNTGELFF. The CDR3 DNA is TGTGCCAGCAAGGACACCTGGAACACCGGGGAGCTGTTTTTT.

This chain connects TRBV9 to TRBJ2-3, with D possibly called TRBD1 or TRBD2 (5 bases each). CDR1 is SGDLS, CDR2 YYNGEE, per germline. This CDR3 contains 14 residues. The ends were cut back, 2 bases at V and 0 bases at J, with 7 bases in the middle. CDR3 coding DNA: TGTGCCAGCAGCGTGGGACGGAGCACAGATACGCAGTATTTT. Amino acids: CASSVGRSTDTQYF.